This TCR beta chain was identified during a study of cytomegalovirus exposure and HLA in healthy donors. At the level of the study: An earlier analysis identified more than 90 million unique TCR beta sequences in 150 million to 200 million T cells.

The PCR ran on 60 Vbeta and 13 Jbeta primers. Produced via immunoSEQ multiplex PCR; TCRdb's table is partial and in-frame only. The table lists approximately 110,000 clones. On this clone itself: No antigen is known for it.

Overall study findings and caveats: Some segments of the V type, notably TRBV6-2 and TRBV6-3, were excluded as indistinguishable. Associated with cytomegalovirus, according to the listing, were fewer than 200 TCR beta chains.

The CDR3 contains 12 residues. Germline CDR1 reads MNHNS; CDR2 reads SASEGT. V was clipped by 7 bases and J by 7 bases, with 11 bases between them. This receptor was taken from a young man in good health and CMV-seronegative. Sequenced input: PBMCs. The V call is TRBV6-1, the J call TRBJ1-5, with D perhaps TRBD1 (5 bases). CDR3: CASNRIGQPQHF. CDR3 nucleotide sequence: TGTGCCAGCAACAGGATCGGGCAGCCCCAGCATTTT.